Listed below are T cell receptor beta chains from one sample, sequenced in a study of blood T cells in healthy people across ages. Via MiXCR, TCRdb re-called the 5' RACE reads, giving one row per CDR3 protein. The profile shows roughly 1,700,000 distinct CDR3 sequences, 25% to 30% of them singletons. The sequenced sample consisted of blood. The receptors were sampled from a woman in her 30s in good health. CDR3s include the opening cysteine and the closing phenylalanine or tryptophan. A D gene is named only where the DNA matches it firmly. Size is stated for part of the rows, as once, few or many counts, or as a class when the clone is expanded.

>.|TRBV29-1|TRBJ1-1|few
CSVSRRGINTEAFF
TGCAGCGTCTCCCGGCGAGGGATTAACACTGAAGCTTTCTTT
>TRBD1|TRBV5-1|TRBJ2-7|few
CASSKGQGASSYEQYF
TGCGCCAGCAGCAAAGGACAGGGGGCGAGCTCCTACGAGCAGTACTTC
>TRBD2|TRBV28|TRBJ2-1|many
CASSPPALAGGNNEQFF
TGTGCCAGCAGTCCCCCAGCTCTAGCGGGAGGGAACAATGAGCAGTTCTTC
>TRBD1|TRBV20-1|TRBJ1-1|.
CSAGRGLKDTEAFF
TGCAGTGCGGGAAGGGGGCTAAAGGACACTGAAGCTTTCTTT
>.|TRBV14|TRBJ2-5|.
CASSQEPQTGETQYF
TGTGCCAGCAGCCAAGAACCTCAAACCGGGGAGACCCAGTACTTC
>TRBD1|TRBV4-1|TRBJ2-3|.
CASSQEDRGYTQYF
TGCGCCAGCAGCCAAGAAGACAGGGGATATACGCAGTATTTT
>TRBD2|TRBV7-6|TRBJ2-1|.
CASSLKFPGLAGNSYNEQFF
TGTGCCAGCAGCTTAAAATTCCCTGGACTAGCGGGCAACTCCTACAATGAGCAGTTCTTC
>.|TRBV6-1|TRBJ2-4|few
CASSESAQAERYF
TGTGCCAGCAGTGAAAGCGCTCAGGCCGAGCGGTACTTC
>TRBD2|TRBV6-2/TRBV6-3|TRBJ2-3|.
CASTNGASGVSPSTDTQYF
TGTGCCAGCACCAACGGGGCTAGCGGGGTCTCTCCTAGCACAGATACGCAGTATTTT
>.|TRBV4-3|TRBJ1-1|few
CASNTRGDTEAFF
TGCGCCAGCAACACTCGAGGGGACACTGAAGCTTTCTTT
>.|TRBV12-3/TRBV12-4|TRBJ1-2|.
CATKQGYGYTF
TGTGCCACCAAACAGGGCTATGGCTACACCTTC
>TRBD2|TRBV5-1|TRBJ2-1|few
CASRAGDLGNEQFF
TGCGCCAGCCGAGCGGGAGATCTGGGGAATGAGCAGTTCTTC
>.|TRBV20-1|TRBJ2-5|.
CSARPWGTWAETQYF
TGCAGTGCCAGACCCTGGGGGACCTGGGCAGAGACCCAGTACTTC
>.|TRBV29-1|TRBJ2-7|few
CSAARGLDYEQYF
TGCAGCGCGGCGCGGGGGCTCGACTACGAGCAGTACTTC
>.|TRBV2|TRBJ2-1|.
CASSEKGPHDEQFF
TGTGCCAGCAGTGAAAAGGGCCCACACGATGAGCAGTTCTTC
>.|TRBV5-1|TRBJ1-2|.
CASSPLSRGASLKNYGYTF
TGCGCCAGCAGCCCCCTCTCGAGGGGCGCTTCCCTAAAAAACTATGGCTACACCTTC
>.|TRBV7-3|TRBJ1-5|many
CASSLTSDQPQHF
TGTGCCAGCAGCTTAACCAGTGACCAGCCCCAGCATTTT
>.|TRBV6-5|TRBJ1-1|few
CASSAFGGGTEAFF
TGTGCCAGCAGTGCCTTCGGGGGCGGCACTGAAGCTTTCTTT
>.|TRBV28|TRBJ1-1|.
CASSPVASDPRAFF
TGTGCCAGCAGTCCGGTGGCATCTGATCCTCGTGCTTTCTTT
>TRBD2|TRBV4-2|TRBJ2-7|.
CASSHRDYSERYF
TGTGCCAGCAGCCACCGGGACTACAGCGAGCGGTACTTC
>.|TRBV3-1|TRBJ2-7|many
CASSQGTAFTYEQYF
TGTGCCAGCAGCCAGGGAACAGCCTTTACCTACGAGCAGTACTTC
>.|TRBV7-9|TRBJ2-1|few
CASSPARVGEQFF
TGTGCCAGCAGCCCGGCAAGGGTCGGTGAGCAGTTCTTC
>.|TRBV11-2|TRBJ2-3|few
CASSSGDHSGSTDTQYF
TGTGCCAGCAGCTCGGGGGATCATAGCGGCAGCACAGATACGCAGTATTTT
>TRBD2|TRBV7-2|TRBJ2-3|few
CASSLIMGTREDTQYF
TGTGCCAGCAGCTTAATAATGGGGACTAGGGAAGATACGCAGTATTTT
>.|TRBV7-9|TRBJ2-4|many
CASNPLGKNIQYF
TGTGCCAGCAACCCTCTCGGCAAAAACATTCAGTACTTC
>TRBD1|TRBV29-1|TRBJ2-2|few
CSVRGQGVNTGELFF
TGCAGCGTTCGGGGACAGGGGGTTAACACCGGGGAGCTGTTTTTT
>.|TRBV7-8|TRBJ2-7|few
CASSLPKNGPGYSYEQYF
TGTGCCAGCAGCTTACCTAAGAACGGACCTGGCTACTCCTACGAGCAGTACTTC
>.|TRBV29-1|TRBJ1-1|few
CSAKNTEAFF
TGCAGCGCCAAGAACACTGAAGCTTTCTTT
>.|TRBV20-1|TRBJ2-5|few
CSAGRGGDAETQYF
TGCAGTGCTGGTAGGGGGGGCGACGCGGAGACCCAGTACTTC
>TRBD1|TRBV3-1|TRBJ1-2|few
CASSPYPRWDRGHGYTF
TGTGCCAGCAGCCCATATCCTAGATGGGACAGGGGGCATGGCTACACCTTC
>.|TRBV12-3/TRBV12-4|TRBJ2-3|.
CASMRGDTQYF
TGTGCCAGCATGCGAGGAGATACGCAGTATTTT
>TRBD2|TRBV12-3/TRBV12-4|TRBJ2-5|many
CASTRRGTSIETQYF
TGTGCCAGCACCCGACGAGGGACTAGCATAGAGACCCAGTACTTC
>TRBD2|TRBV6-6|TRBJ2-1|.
CASRDLSGSSYNEQFF
TGTGCCAGCAGAGACCTTAGCGGGAGCTCCTACAATGAGCAGTTCTTC
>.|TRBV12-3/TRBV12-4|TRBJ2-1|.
CASSRRYNEQFF
TGTGCCAGCAGTCGTCGCTACAATGAGCAGTTCTTC
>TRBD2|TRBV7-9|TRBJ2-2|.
CASSRGLAGATGELFF
TGTGCCAGCAGCCGGGGACTAGCGGGAGCGACCGGGGAGCTGTTTTTT
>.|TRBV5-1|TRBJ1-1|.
CANSLERNTEVFF
TGCGCCAACAGCTTGGAGAGGAACACTGAAGTTTTCTTT
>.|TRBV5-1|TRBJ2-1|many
CASRRERDNEQFF
TGCGCCAGCAGGAGGGAAAGAGACAATGAGCAGTTCTTC
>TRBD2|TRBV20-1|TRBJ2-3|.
CSAREPSGNTDTQYF
TGCAGTGCTAGAGAACCCAGCGGGAACACAGATACGCAGTATTTT
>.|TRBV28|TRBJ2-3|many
CASSSRNTQYF
TGTGCCAGCAGTTCCCGGAATACGCAGTATTTT
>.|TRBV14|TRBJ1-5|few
CASSQGPSQPQHF
TGTGCCAGCAGCCAAGGCCCGAGTCAGCCCCAGCATTTT
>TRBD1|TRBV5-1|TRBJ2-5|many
CASSFTGTDQETQYF
TGCGCCAGCAGCTTCACCGGGACAGATCAAGAGACCCAGTACTTC
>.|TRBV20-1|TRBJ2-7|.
CSALDTSSGEQYF
TGCAGTGCTTTGGACACCTCATCCGGGGAGCAGTACTTC
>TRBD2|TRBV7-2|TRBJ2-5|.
CASSLKGPGGTQYF
TGTGCCAGCAGCTTAAAGGGACCGGGGGGGACCCAGTACTTC